This entry lists 10 T cell receptor beta chains sequenced from one sample in a study of metastatic and nonmetastatic thyroid tumors. Thyroid surgery was preceded by no treatment in any patient. MiXCR was used by TCRdb to re-call the PCR reads. The data show 6,400 or so clones, 30% to 45% seen once. Sequencing was done on a sample of adjacent normal tissue. These receptor sequences come from a female donor with papillary thyroid cancer or a benign thyroid nodule (not recorded which). Some clones in this sample may be carry-over from other donors' samples.

This clone was seen a handful of times. V is TRBV2 and J is TRBJ2-1; D is ambiguous. The CDR3 runs 13 residues. V was pared by 0 bases and J by 6 bases, with 6 bases between. Germline CDR1 and CDR2: SNHLY and FYNNEI. The CDR3 sequence: CASSEAPANEQFF. DNA for the CDR3: TGTGCCAGCAGTGAAGCCCCAGCCAATGAGCAGTTCTTC.

V is TRBV11-2 and J is TRBJ2-7, with 10 bases lining up with TRBD2. In germline, CDR1 is SGHAT, CDR2 FQNNGV. CDR3 length: 17 amino acids. V lost 5 bases and J lost 4; bases outside the gene matches: 14. The CDR3 DNA sequence: TGTGCCAGCAGCGGCGGAGGGGTACTAGCGGGATGGTACGAGCAGTACTTC. The encoded protein is CASSGGGVLAGWYEQYF.

This clone was detected a few times. The gene calls are TRBV28 and TRBJ2-5, with D hard to call. Trimming left V 2 bases short and J 2 bases short, with 9 bases between. Per the germline V gene, CDR1 is MDHEN and CDR2 is SYDVKM. CDR3 length: 14 amino acids. The CDR3 loop is CASSLGQIQETQYF. The CDR3 DNA is TGTGCCAGCAGTTTAGGCCAGATTCAAGAGACCCAGTACTTC.

A few counts support this clone. Other DNA sequences within the sample encode an identical CDR3. The chain uses TRBV28 and TRBJ2-7, with D unresolved. The CDR3 extends over 12 amino acids. Looked up from germline, CDR1 is MDHEN and CDR2 is SYDVKM. V lost 2 bases and J lost 2, with 4 bases in between. CDR3 sequence: CASSLGTYEQYF. The CDR3 nucleotides read TGTGCCAGCAGTTTAGGAACCTACGAGCAGTACTTC.

A few counts support this clone. The junction departs from germline at one end; a sequencing error may be responsible. V is TRBV6-1 and J is TRBJ2-2, with TRBD1 matching over 7 bases. The CDR3 is 14 residues long. Germline CDR1 reads MNHNS; CDR2 reads SASEGT. The CDR3 nucleotides read TGTGCCAGCAGACGTACAGGGGACACCTGGGAGCTGTTTTTT. This codes for CASRRTGDTWELFF.

This clone came up a few times. This chain connects TRBV12-3 or TRBV12-4 to TRBJ1-6, with D possibly TRBD1 on 5 matching bases. The ends were cut back, 6 bases at V and 7 bases at J, with 16 bases in the middle. This CDR3 comprises 15 residues. This chain's CDR3 is CASSSRDWANSPLHF. CDR3 in DNA: TGTGCCAGCAGCTCAAGGGACTGGGCAAATTCACCCCTCCACTTT.

The V call is TRBV27, the J call TRBJ2-2; D remains unclear. The germline gives CDR1 MNHEY, CDR2 SMNVEV (reference sequence). This CDR3 has 14 amino acids. Trimming shortened V by 6 bases and J by 6 bases, and 14 bases separated the two germline ends. The DNA for the CDR3 is TGTGCCAGCAGACCCCGCGTCCTCGCCGGGGAGCTGTTTTTT. Amino acid sequence: CASRPRVLAGELFF.

V and J are TRBV5-5 and TRBJ2-7; 11 bases map to TRBD2. Germline lookup yields CDR1 SGHKS and CDR2 YYEKEE (reference sequence). The J segment lost 10 bases and the V segment lost 0 bases, leaving 12 bases of the junction unmatched. This CDR3 contains 16 residues. The CDR3: CASSLAGTSGGYYQYF. The CDR3 DNA reads as TGTGCCAGCAGCTTGGCCGGGACTAGCGGTGGATACTATCAGTACTTC.

This clone came up a few times. One end of the junction does not line up with germline, which may come from a read error. The genes are TRBV28 and TRBJ1-3; D ambiguous. The CDR3 covers 15 residues. Germline V lookup: CDR1 MDHEN, CDR2 SYDVKM. CDR3 sequence reads: CSSSSRSWLGNTIYF. CDR3 bases: TGTTCCAGCAGTTCCCGCAGTTGGCTGGGAAACACCATATATTTT.

The rearrangement links TRBV20-1 to TRBJ2-7, with D possibly being TRBD1 or TRBD2 (5 bases each). The CDR3 is 14 residues long. Germline V gene lookup returns CDR1 DFQATT and CDR2 SNEGSKA (reference sequence). Trimming left V 3 bases short and J 5 bases short, with 17 bases between. CDR3 nucleotide sequence: TGCAGTGCTAGGGGGGACCCAGGTACGAACGAGCAGTACTTC. Translated, it gives CSARGDPGTNEQYF.